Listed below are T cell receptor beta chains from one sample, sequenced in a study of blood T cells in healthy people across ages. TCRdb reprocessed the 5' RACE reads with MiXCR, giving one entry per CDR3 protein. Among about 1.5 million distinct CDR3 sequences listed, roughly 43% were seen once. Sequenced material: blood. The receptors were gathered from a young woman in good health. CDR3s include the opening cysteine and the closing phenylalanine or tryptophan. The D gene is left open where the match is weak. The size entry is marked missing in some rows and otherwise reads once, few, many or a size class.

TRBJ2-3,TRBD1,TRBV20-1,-,CSAMDRLGADTQYF,TGCAGTGCTATGGACAGGCTGGGCGCAGATACGCAGTATTTT
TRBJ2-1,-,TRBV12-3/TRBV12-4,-,CASSLGEQLNEQFF,TGTGCCAGCAGTTTAGGGGAACAGCTCAATGAGCAGTTCTTC
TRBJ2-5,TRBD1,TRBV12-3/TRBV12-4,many,CASMWTGVGETQYF,TGTGCCAGCATGTGGACAGGGGTTGGAGAGACCCAGTACTTC
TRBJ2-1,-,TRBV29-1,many,CSVKTGLLDDEQFF,TGCAGCGTTAAAACAGGGCTTTTGGATGATGAGCAGTTCTTC
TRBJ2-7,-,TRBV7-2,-,CASSGNRDYEQYF,TGTGCCAGCAGCGGAAACAGGGACTACGAGCAGTACTTC
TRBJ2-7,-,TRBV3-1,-,CASSQELGNVYEQYF,TGTGCCAGCAGCCAAGAATTAGGGAACGTCTACGAGCAGTACTTC
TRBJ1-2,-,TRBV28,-,CASGSVLGYTF,TGTGCCAGCGGTTCCGTCCTCGGCTACACCTTC
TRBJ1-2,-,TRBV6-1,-,CASSEVGSHYGYTF,TGTGCCAGCAGTGAAGTTGGGAGTCACTATGGCTACACCTTC
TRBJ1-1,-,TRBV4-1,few,CASSLSRGHTEAFF,TGCGCCAGCAGCCTGTCCAGGGGTCACACTGAAGCTTTCTTT
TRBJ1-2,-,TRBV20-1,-,CSARDLLRHGYTF,TGCAGTGCTAGAGACCTTCTTCGCCATGGCTACACCTTC
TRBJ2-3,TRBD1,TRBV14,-,CASSQVGTGRSCTQYF,TGTGCCAGCAGCCAAGTTGGGACAGGGAGATCATGTACGCAGTATTTT
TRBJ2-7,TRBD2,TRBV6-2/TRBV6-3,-,CASSYPREGRYEQYF,TGTGCCAGCAGTTACCCGCGGGAGGGCCGGTACGAGCAGTACTTC
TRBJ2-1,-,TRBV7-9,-,CASSLSAGSYSYEQFF,TGTGCCAGCAGCTTGAGTGCAGGGTCATACTCCTACGAGCAGTTCTTC
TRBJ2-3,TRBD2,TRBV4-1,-,CASSQDSTSGMGPLDTQYF,TGCGCCAGCAGCCAAGATTCCACTAGCGGGATGGGCCCCTTAGATACGCAGTATTTT
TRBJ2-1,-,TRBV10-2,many,CASSAWGAGNEQFF,TGCGCCAGCAGTGCTTGGGGCGCTGGCAATGAGCAGTTCTTC
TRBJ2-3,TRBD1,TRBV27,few,CASSYRGRENTQYF,TGTGCCAGCAGTTACAGGGGGAGAGAGAATACGCAGTATTTT
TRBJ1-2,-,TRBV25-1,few,CASSESLPVYGYTF,TGTGCCAGCAGTGAATCTTTACCGGTCTATGGCTACACCTTC
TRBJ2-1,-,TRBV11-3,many,CASSSHGSYNEQFF,TGTGCCAGCAGCTCCCACGGCAGTTACAATGAGCAGTTCTTC
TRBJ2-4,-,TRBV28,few,CASSLQANIQYF,TGTGCCAGCAGTCTCCAGGCAAACATTCAGTACTTC
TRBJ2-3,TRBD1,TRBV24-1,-,CATSDLGQGRTDTQYF,TGTGCCACCAGTGACTTGGGACAGGGGCGCACAGATACGCAGTATTTT
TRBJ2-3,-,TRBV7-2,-,CASSLGAAGADTQYF,TGTGCCAGCAGCTTAGGCGCCGCGGGGGCGGATACGCAGTATTTT
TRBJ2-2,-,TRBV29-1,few,CSVSEGVATGELFF,TGCAGCGTGTCGGAGGGTGTAGCGACCGGGGAGCTGTTTTTT
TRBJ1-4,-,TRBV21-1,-,CASSRQGVWVKNWFF,TGTGCCAGCAGCAGACAGGGGGTGTGGGTGAAAAACTGGTTTTTT
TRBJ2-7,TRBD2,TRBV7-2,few,CASSLGPLAGVLNEQYF,TGTGCCAGCAGCTTAGGACCCTTAGCGGGAGTCTTGAACGAGCAGTACTTC
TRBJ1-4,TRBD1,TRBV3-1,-,CASSPAGQGLGANEKLFF,TGTGCCAGCAGCCCTGCGGGACAGGGACTGGGGGCTAATGAAAAACTGTTTTTT
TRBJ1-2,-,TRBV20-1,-,CSVKDGDYGYTF,TGCAGTGTTAAGGACGGGGATTATGGCTACACCTTC
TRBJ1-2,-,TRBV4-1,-,CASSQVPGTPYGYTF,TGCGCCAGCAGCCAAGTGCCCGGGACACCCTATGGCTACACCTTC
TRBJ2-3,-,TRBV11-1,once,CASSPPGSRTDTQYF,TGTGCCAGCAGCCCCCCCGGGTCTCGCACAGATACGCAGTATTTT
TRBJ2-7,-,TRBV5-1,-,CASSLKRTAYYEQYF,TGCGCCAGCAGCTTGAAACGGACAGCCTACTACGAGCAGTACTTC
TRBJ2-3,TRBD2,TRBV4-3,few,CASSQGIAGGTDTQYF,TGCGCCAGCAGCCAAGGTATAGCGGGAGGCACAGATACGCAGTATTTT
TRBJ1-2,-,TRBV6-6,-,CASSSKGHSYGYTF,TGTGCCAGCAGTTCCAAGGGGCATAGCTATGGCTACACCTTC
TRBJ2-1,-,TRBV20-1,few,CSPKWTFNAQFF,TGCAGTCCGAAATGGACTTTCAATGCGCAGTTCTTC